This TCR beta chain was sequenced for a study of blood T cell repertoires in COVID-19. Data came from immunoSEQ multiplex PCR; TCRdb stores just in-frame clones and leaves some out. The sample lists roughly 500,000 clones; approximately 87% were seen once. V lost 4 bases to trimming and J lost 4 bases, with 17 bases between them. The CDR3 length is 15 residues. CDR1 and CDR2 from the germline V gene are MDHEN and SYDVKM. Sequences were obtained from PBMCs or T cells enriched from blood (not recorded which). The gene calls are TRBV28 and TRBJ2-7; D perhaps matches TRBD2 (6 bases). This TCR came from a woman in her thirties or forties who had recovered from COVID-19. CDR3 DNA: TGTGCCAGCAGTTCAAACAATCCGGAGGGTTACGAGCAGTACTTC. It translates to CASSSNNPEGYEQYF.